These 32 T cell receptor beta chains were all obtained from the same sample, sequenced in a study of T cells in localized non-small cell lung cancer. Clones were read by immunoSEQ multiplex PCR, and TCRdb kept only the in-frame ones, dropping some. The sample shows about 33,000 clones, roughly nine tenths of them seen only once. This specimen was peripheral blood, taken before any cancer treatment. The receptors derive from a man aged 35 to 69 with stage I lung adenocarcinoma.

This chain links TRBV4-2 with TRBJ2-1, with TRBD2 as a possible D gene (7 bases). Germline V CDR1 and CDR2: LGHNA, YNFKEQ. The CDR3 extends over 17 amino acids. Trimming left V 0 bases short and J 8 bases short, with 20 bases between. The CDR3, as DNA: TGTGCCAGCAGCCAAGATTTGGGGGGGGGCGGTCGGGATGAGCAGTTCTTC. Amino acids: CASSQDLGGGGRDEQFF.

The chain employs TRBV2 and TRBJ1-1; D possibly corresponds to TRBD1 (6 bases). Trimming removed 6 bases at V and 11 bases at J, with 22 bases between. The CDR3 runs to 14 residues. Per the germline V gene, CDR1 is SNHLY and CDR2 is FYNNEI. The CDR3 DNA is TGTGCCAGCAGAACTTACACAGGGTGGGGCGGGGCTTTCTTT. As protein: CASRTYTGWGGAFF.

Of note for this clone: Other DNA sequences within the sample encode an identical CDR3. The J gene is TRBJ1-1, the V gene TRBV10-3, with a tentative D call TRBD1 (6 bases). V lost 2 bases and J lost 4, with 11 bases in between. The CDR3 contains 14 residues. CDR1 is ENHRY, CDR2 SYGVKD, per germline. CDR3 loop: CAISETGKGTEAFF. CDR3 in DNA: TGTGCCATCAGTGAGACAGGGAAAGGCACTGAAGCTTTCTTT.

The chain links TRBV18 to TRBJ2-7; 7 positions agree with TRBD1. Germline V CDR1 and CDR2: KGHSH, LQKENI. The CDR3 is 14 residues long. Trimming at V came to 0 bases and at J to 4 bases, leaving 3 bases not matched to a gene. The CDR3 bases are TGTGCCAGCTCACCACCCGGGACAGCATACGAGCAGTACTTC. Protein: CASSPPGTAYEQYF.

V gene TRBV29-1 combines with J gene TRBJ1-2, with D hard to call. Germline CDR1 and CDR2: SQVTM and ANQGSEA. V lost 0 bases, J lost 11 bases, and 1 base lay in between. The CDR3 loop spans 8 amino acids. The DNA for the CDR3 is TGCAGCGTTGAAGAGTACACCTTC. Translating it yields CSVEEYTF. Variable domain in full (rest from reference TRBV29-1 and TRBJ1-2): SAVISQKPSRDICQRGTSLTIQCQVDSQVTMMFWYRQQPGQSLTLIATANQGSEATYESGFVIDKFPISRPNLTFSTLTVSNMSPEDSSIYLCSVEEYTFGSGTRLTVV.

This clone was detected once. The chain has TRBV19 and TRBJ1-4, with D tentatively TRBD1 (6 bases). Germline-derived CDR1 and CDR2 are LNHDA and SQIVND (reference sequence). The CDR3 loop spans 13 amino acids. V lost 10 bases and J lost 8, with 17 bases in between. The CDR3, as DNA: TGTGCCACCTCCCAGGGGTCACTCGAAAAACTGTTTTTT. Translating gives CATSQGSLEKLFF.

This clone was detected only once. The chain links TRBV30 to TRBJ1-6; 10 bases are shared with TRBD1. CDR1 is GTSNPN, CDR2 SVGIG, per germline (reference sequence). V lost 1 base to trimming and J lost 5 bases; unmatched junction nucleotides: 2. This CDR3 contains 15 residues. CDR3: CAWSEGQGNNSPLHF. The CDR3 DNA reads TGTGCCTGGAGTGAGGGACAGGGGAATAATTCACCCCTCCACTTT.

The gene calls are TRBV4-2 and TRBJ2-3, with 11 nucleotides matching TRBD2. The CDR3 loop spans 16 amino acids. Per the germline V gene, CDR1 is LGHNA and CDR2 is YNFKEQ. V shed 3 bases and J 1 base; nucleotides not matched to a gene: 3. CDR3: CASSQTLAGGTDTQYF. CDR3 in DNA: TGTGCCAGCAGCCAGACACTAGCGGGGGGCACAGATACGCAGTATTTT.

The V gene is TRBV10-3, the J gene TRBJ1-5, with D unresolved. The ends were cut back, 2 bases at V and 7 bases at J, with 6 bases in the middle. CDR3 length: 12 amino acids. CDR1 and CDR2 (germline): ENHRY, SYGVKD. This CDR3 reads CAISETAQPQHF. CDR3 nucleotide sequence: TGTGCCATCAGTGAGACAGCCCAGCCCCAGCATTTT.

V and J are TRBV29-1 and TRBJ1-1, with D possibly TRBD1 on 5 matching bases. Germline V gene sequence: CDR1 SQVTM, CDR2 ANQGSEA. This CDR3 region has 14 residues. The V and J ends lost 4 bases and 1 base respectively, with 13 bases between them. The CDR3 loop reads CSVAGGVQNTEAFF. DNA of the CDR3: TGCAGCGTTGCGGGGGGGGTTCAGAACACTGAAGCTTTCTTT.

The J gene is TRBJ2-1, the V gene TRBV27; D call uncertain. The CDR3 totals 15 residues. With 2 bases removed from V and 4 bases from J, the gap between germline ends came to 12 bases. Per germline, CDR1 MNHEY and CDR2 SMNVEV (reference sequence). For the CDR3, the DNA is TGTGCCAGCAGTTTAACCTCCACCCTTTACAATGAGCAGTTCTTC. Translated: CASSLTSTLYNEQFF.

The chain combines TRBV18 with TRBJ1-4; D unresolved. Germline CDR1 is KGHSH and CDR2 is LQKENI. Trimming stripped 6 bases from V and 8 bases from J, with 13 bases between. The CDR3 runs 13 residues. CDR3 protein: CASSPGVHEKLFF. Written as DNA, the CDR3 is TGTGCCAGCTCTCCGGGAGTACACGAAAAACTGTTTTTT.

V and J are TRBV5-6 and TRBJ1-5; D is unresolved. CDR1 is SGHDT and CDR2 is YYEEEE in the germline V gene. The CDR3 has 12 residues. V shed 2 bases and J shed 4 bases, with 4 bases lying between them. The DNA for the CDR3 is TGTGCCAGCAGCTTTGGGAATCAGCCCCAGCATTTT. It translates to CASSFGNQPQHF.

CDR3 DNA: TGTGCCAGTAGTACGCTAGGAGGGGGCGACGGGGACTATGGCTACACCTTC. Protein sequence: CASSTLGGGDGDYGYTF. The chain couples TRBV19 to TRBJ1-2, with 7 bases aligning to TRBD1. This CDR3 spans 17 amino acids. The V gene's germline CDR1 is LNHDA and CDR2 SQIVND (reference sequence). V lost 4 bases to trimming and J lost 3 bases; unmatched junction nucleotides: 14. The full variable domain, with the rest looked up from reference TRBV19 and TRBJ1-2, is DGGITQSPKYLFRKEGQNVTLSCEQNLNHDAMYWYRQDPGQGLRLIYYSQIVNDFQKGDIAEGYSVSREKKESFPLTVTSAQKNPTAFYLCASSTLGGGDGDYGYTFGSGTRLTVV.

This clone was recorded a few times. The chain joins TRBV6-5 to TRBJ2-1, with 8 bases fitting TRBD2. Germline V gene sequence: CDR1 MNHEY, CDR2 SVGAGI. Trimming at V came to 6 bases and at J to 9 bases, leaving 10 bases not matched to a gene. This CDR3 has 14 residues. In nucleotides, the CDR3 is TGTGCCAGCAGCCCCGCGGGGGGCGGGGGTGAGCAGTTCTTC. Translated: CASSPAGGGGEQFF.

The chain is built from TRBV9 and TRBJ1-2, with 9 bases aligning to TRBD1. This CDR3 is 15 amino acids long. V shed 4 bases and J 4 bases; nucleotides not matched to a gene: 8. Germline-derived CDR1 and CDR2 are SGDLS and YYNGEE. The chain's CDR3 is CASSHPTGGTYGYTF. Written as DNA, the CDR3 is TGTGCCAGCAGCCACCCGACAGGGGGGACCTATGGCTACACCTTC.

The rearrangement links TRBV7-2 to TRBJ2-7; D uncertain. Germline V lookup: CDR1 SGHTA, CDR2 FQGNSA. The V gene lost 1 base and the J gene lost 7 bases, with 11 bases spanning the gap. This CDR3 region has 13 residues. CDR3 sequence reads: CASSLDGSWEQYF. As DNA, the CDR3 is TGTGCCAGCAGCTTAGACGGGTCCTGGGAGCAGTACTTC.

The chain couples TRBV19 to TRBJ2-3; 15 nucleotides line up with TRBD2. Per the germline V gene, CDR1 is LNHDA and CDR2 is SQIVND (reference sequence). The V and J ends lost 3 bases and 6 bases, in that order; junction bases with no gene match: 10. This CDR3 is built from 18 residues. The CDR3 is CASSIFGTSGGLLDTQYF. CDR3 DNA: TGTGCCAGTAGTATCTTTGGGACTAGCGGGGGGCTCCTGGATACGCAGTATTTT.

This chain links TRBV6-1 with TRBJ2-5, with D perhaps matching TRBD1 or TRBD2 (5 bases each). With 4 bases removed from V and 2 bases from J, the gap between germline ends came to 8 bases. The CDR3 length is 13 residues. Germline-derived CDR1 and CDR2 are MNHNS and SASEGT. In DNA, the CDR3 is TGTGCCAGCAGTGGGGGCGGGCAAGAGACCCAGTACTTC. Amino acids: CASSGGGQETQYF.

V and J are TRBV2 and TRBJ1-4, with TRBD1 as a possible D gene (5 bases). The CDR3 is 14 residues long. CDR1 is SNHLY and CDR2 is FYNNEI in the germline V gene. Trimming cost V 3 bases and J 7 bases, with 12 bases left between them. The CDR3 loop is CASSEVPRGEKLFF. The DNA of the CDR3 is TGTGCCAGCAGTGAGGTCCCTAGGGGTGAAAAACTGTTTTTT.

This chain uses TRBV5-4 with TRBJ2-7; 10 nucleotides line up with TRBD1. CDR3 length: 15 residues. Germline assignment: CDR1 SGHNT and CDR2 YYREEE (reference sequence). J gave up 2 bases and V 0 bases, and 2 bases lay outside the gene matches. CDR3 loop: CASSLGDRGAYEQYF. The CDR3 coding sequence is TGTGCCAGCAGCTTGGGGGACAGGGGAGCCTACGAGCAGTACTTC. The full variable domain, in which reference TRBV5-4 and TRBJ2-7 provide the parts outside the CDR3, is ETGVTQSPTHLIKTRGQQVTLRCSSQSGHNTVSWYQQALGQGPQFIFQYYREEENGRGNFPPRFSGLQFPNYSSELNVNALELDDSALYLCASSLGDRGAYEQYFGPGTRLTVT.

The chain has TRBV5-1 and TRBJ2-2, with D perhaps TRBD1 or TRBD2 (5 bases each). CDR1 is SGHRS, CDR2 YFSETQ, per germline. The ends were cut back, 4 bases at V and 1 base at J, with 8 bases in the middle. This CDR3 spans 14 amino acids. In DNA, the CDR3 is TGCGCCAGCAGCCGGGACGGGAACACCGGGGAGCTGTTTTTT. Translated: CASSRDGNTGELFF.

The rearrangement uses TRBV28 and TRBJ1-1; D is ambiguous. V lost 6 bases, J lost 4 bases, and 15 bases lay in between. Germline V CDR1 and CDR2: MDHEN, SYDVKM. The CDR3 is 14 residues long. The CDR3 DNA reads TGTGCCAGCAGGTCCGGGTCCCTGGGCACTGAAGCTTTCTTT. Translation: CASRSGSLGTEAFF.

This clone was recorded only once. The gene calls are TRBV18 and TRBJ1-3; tentatively, D is TRBD1 (6 bases). The germline gives CDR1 KGHSH, CDR2 LQKENI. The ends were cut back, 3 bases at V and 1 base at J, with 13 bases in the middle. The CDR3 loop spans 16 amino acids. CDR3 region: CASSPSQGMSGNTIYF. CDR3 coding DNA: TGTGCCAGCTCACCTTCTCAGGGGATGTCTGGAAACACCATATATTTT.

V is TRBV19 and J is TRBJ1-2, with 9 bases aligning to TRBD1. The CDR3 is 13 amino acids. Trimming removed 5 bases from V and 7 bases from J; junction bases left unmatched: 5. Germline-derived CDR1 and CDR2 are LNHDA and SQIVND (reference sequence). The CDR3 nucleotides are TGTGCCAGTAGTGCCACAGGGGGCCGTGGCTACACCTTC. It is translated as CASSATGGRGYTF.

V usage is TRBV9 and J usage is TRBJ1-6; D possibly corresponds to TRBD1 (5 bases). Germline V gene data show CDR1 as SGDLS and CDR2 as YYNGEE. V shed 3 bases and J shed 10 bases, with 8 bases lying between them. This CDR3 has 12 residues. CDR3 sequence (DNA): TGTGCCAGCAGCGAATGGGGGTCACCCCTCCACTTT. It is translated as CASSEWGSPLHF.

This sequence joins TRBV9 and TRBJ2-7; perhaps D is TRBD1 or TRBD2 (5 bases each). V shed 4 bases and J shed 5 bases, with 22 bases lying between them. This CDR3 region has 16 residues. Looked up from germline, CDR1 is SGDLS and CDR2 is YYNGEE. The CDR3, as DNA: TGTGCCAGCAGCCCGAGGGCGTCGGGGCAAGCTCACGAGCAGTACTTC. It specifies CASSPRASGQAHEQYF.

The chain has TRBV5-4 and TRBJ2-3; perhaps TRBD2 as D (7 bases). V was shortened by 10 bases and J by 5 bases, with 20 bases between the two germline ends. This CDR3 has 14 residues. Germline CDR1 SGHNT, CDR2 YYREEE (reference sequence). This CDR3 reads CAEGGGLTRDTQYF. The CDR3 DNA reads TGTGCCGAGGGGGGGGGACTAACGAGAGATACGCAGTATTTT.

This clone showed up just once. The chain has TRBV30 and TRBJ1-4; D is possibly TRBD1 (5 bases). Germline V gene data show CDR1 as GTSNPN and CDR2 as SVGIG (reference sequence). The CDR3 is made up of 14 amino acids. Trimming pared 0 bases from V and 8 bases from J, leaving 13 bases between. DNA for the CDR3: TGTGCCTGGAGTGTACCAGGGAAGGAGGAAAAACTGTTTTTT. Its translation: CAWSVPGKEEKLFF.

The CDR3 DNA is TGTGCCAGCAGCCCGGATCGGTCCTATAATTCACCCCTCCACTTT. This encodes CASSPDRSYNSPLHF. The rearrangement uses TRBV4-2 and TRBJ1-6; D unclear. Germline V gene sequence: CDR1 LGHNA, CDR2 YNFKEQ. V lost 4 bases and J lost 1, with 8 bases in between. The CDR3 covers 15 residues.

This clone was counted only a few times. The chain combines TRBV30 with TRBJ1-1; D uncertain. The CDR3 runs 16 residues. Germline V lookup: CDR1 GTSNPN, CDR2 SVGIG (reference sequence). Trimming removed 4 bases from V and 13 bases from J, with 31 bases in between. The CDR3 DNA is TGTGCCTGGAATCCGGGAGAGATAGGGTTTCGAACGTGGGGTTTCTTT. It encodes CAWNPGEIGFRTWGFF.

The V call is TRBV9, the J call TRBJ1-2; D call uncertain. Per the germline V gene, CDR1 is SGDLS and CDR2 is YYNGEE. The CDR3 contains 11 residues. V lost 4 bases, J lost 8 bases, and 9 bases lay in between. The CDR3 sequence is CASSLPGGYTF. The CDR3 nucleotides read TGTGCCAGCAGCCTCCCTGGGGGCTACACCTTC.